This T cell receptor beta chain was identified during a study of T cells in tuberculosis. Study-wide context: IGRA-negative adolescents, IGRA-positive adolescents with latent tuberculosis and adults with active tuberculosis formed this South African cohort. General study results and limits: Active tuberculosis patients had shorter CDR3-alpha; the beta difference was nonsignificant. Active tuberculosis TCR-alpha repertoires lay closer to GMM-specific TCRs than IGRA-negative controls, suggesting clonal expansion.

In germline, CDR1 is SGHRS, CDR2 YFSETQ. Trimming removed 5 bases from V and 6 bases from J; junction bases left unmatched: 5. CDR3 length: 15 residues. As regards this clone: What it recognizes is unknown.

This table comes from immunoSEQ multiplex PCR, and its TCRdb copy is limited to in-frame clones, with some not included. The sample records tens of thousands of clones, over 95% being singletons. The receptor's source is a donor aged 10-35 years with latent tuberculosis or without tuberculosis infection. V usage is TRBV5-1 and J usage is TRBJ2-1, with TRBD2 matching over 13 bases. The sample consisted of PBMCs. CDR3: CASSPGTSGVNEQFF. The CDR3 DNA follows: TGCGCCAGCAGTCCCGGGACTAGCGGGGTCAATGAGCAGTTCTTC.